This T cell receptor (beta chain) was captured by sequencing in a study of shared clonotypes between healthy human individuals. Assay: immunoSEQ multiplex PCR; the TCRdb copy retains only in-frame clones and omits some. The sample records some 2,400,000 clones, approximately 94% being singletons. V dropped 4 bases and J dropped 4 bases, with 7 bases sitting between them. The germline V gene encodes CDR1 SNHLY and CDR2 FYNNEI. The CDR3 has 12 residues. The sample was naive CD4+ T cells sorted from blood. This sample's subset: CD45RA+ positively selected. The rearrangement joins TRBV2 to TRBJ1-2, with D uncertain. The clonotype comes from a man between 18 and 29 years old in good health. In nucleotides, the CDR3 is TGTGCCAGCAGTGCCACCACCTATGGCTACACCTTC. Protein sequence: CASSATTYGYTF. The variable domain in full, with the rest retrieved from reference TRBV2 and TRBJ1-2, is EPEVTQTPSHQVTQMGQEVILRCVPISNHLYFYWYRQILGQKVEFLVSFYNNEISEKSEIFDDQFSVERPDGSNFTLKIRSTKLEDSAMYFCASSATTYGYTFGSGTRLTVV.